This T cell receptor beta chain was found in a study of blood T cell repertoires in COVID-19. About the study: Nucleic acid was either cDNA or gDNA, and it came from T cells, B-cell-depleted T cells, or PBMCs.

Participants' own reports of clinical history determined their cohort assignment. Cohort 3 donors were reported recovered after two negative PCRs, clearance, or symptom resolution. Authors' analysis steps: Reference gene primer amplification gave estimated nucleated cell counts. This table comes from immunoSEQ multiplex PCR, and its TCRdb copy is limited to in-frame clones, with some not included. V and J calls and clone size are as listed in that table; D and trimming were resolved from the DNA. The table shows approximately 300,000 clones, with approximately 84% occurring only once. Deletions cut 6 bases from V and 6 bases from J, with 11 bases between. The CDR3 consists of 12 residues. CDR1 SGHRS and CDR2 YFSETQ come from the germline V gene.

Sequenced material: PBMCs or T cells enriched from blood (not recorded which). The V gene is TRBV5-1, the J gene TRBJ2-3, with D possibly TRBD1 on 6 matching bases. This TCR came from a man aged 25 to 40 who had recovered from COVID-19. The CDR3 loop reads CASMGAPDTQYF. CDR3 DNA sequence: TGCGCCAGCATGGGGGCCCCCGATACGCAGTATTTT.